This T cell receptor (beta chain) was profiled in a study of blood T cell repertoires in COVID-19. Study overall: Sites in the United States, Italy and Spain provided acute and convalescent COVID-19 samples. The analysed material was cDNA or gDNA that came from T cells, B-cell-depleted T cells, or PBMCs.

Per the original methods: Estimates of nucleated cell counts were drawn from the amplification of reference gene primers. The table came from immunoSEQ multiplex PCR; TCRdb's copy has only in-frame clones and leaves some out. The V and J calls and clone size were taken over from that table, and D and trimming were inferred from the DNA. The sample carries 60,000 to 70,000 clones, roughly four fifths recorded once. The CDR3 runs 15 residues. Germline lookup yields CDR1 SGHRS and CDR2 YFSETQ. The ends were cut back, 0 bases at V and 2 bases at J, with 11 bases in the middle. Material: peripheral blood. The clonotype originates from a human donor in a cohort sampled during active COVID-19. The V call is TRBV5-1, the J call TRBJ2-5, with a possible D match to TRBD1 (6 bases). The CDR3 region is CASSLVQGPQETQYF. The CDR3 DNA is TGCGCCAGCAGCTTGGTCCAGGGGCCTCAAGAGACCCAGTACTTC.